These 11 T cell receptor beta chains were sequenced from one sample in a study of CD8 T cells in Susac syndrome. The authors reverse transcribed roughly 0.5 to 1 ug RNA with random hexamers. In TCRdb, the immunoSEQ multiplex PCR reads were re-called with MiXCR into one record per CDR3 protein. Of 67,000 or so distinct CDR3 sequences listed, 93% were seen once; the top ten hold over 0.12%. The sequenced sample was CD4+ T cells from PBMCs. All receptors derive from a human donor with Susac syndrome.

The chain employs TRBV14 and TRBJ1-1; TRBD1 matches at 7 bases. CDR1 is SGHDN, CDR2 FVKESK, per germline. The CDR3 has 16 residues. The V segment lost 2 bases and the J segment 12 bases; nucleotides outside the gene matches: 18. CDR3 amino acids: CASSQNRGTAKPGPFF. For the CDR3, the DNA is TGTGCCAGCAGCCAAAACAGGGGCACGGCCAAACCTGGGCCTTTCTTT.

The V call is TRBV9, the J call TRBJ1-3; D possibly corresponds to TRBD1 (5 bases). The CDR3 covers 14 residues. The ends were cut back, 1 base at V and 1 base at J, with 6 bases in the middle. Germline assignment: CDR1 SGDLS and CDR2 YYNGEE. CDR3 amino acids: CASSVSGSGNTIYF. The CDR3 DNA reads as TGTGCCAGCAGCGTATCAGGGTCTGGAAACACCATATATTTT. The full variable domain, completed using reference TRBV9 and TRBJ1-3, is DSGVTQTPKHLITATGQRVTLRCSPRSGDLSVYWYQQSLDQGLQFLIQYYNGEERAKGNILERFSAQQFPDLHSELNLSSLELGDSALYFCASSVSGSGNTIYFGEGSWLTVV.

The chain couples TRBV5-1 to TRBJ2-3, with TRBD2 identical over 15 bases. The CDR3 runs to 18 residues. J lost 0 bases, V lost 4 bases, and 6 bases had no gene match. Germline lookup yields CDR1 SGHRS and CDR2 YFSETQ. The CDR3 loop reads CASSPGLAGGISTDTQYF. CDR3 nucleotide sequence: TGCGCCAGCAGCCCCGGACTAGCGGGGGGGATCAGCACAGATACGCAGTATTTT. The complete variable domain, with remaining parts taken from reference TRBV5-1 and TRBJ2-3, reads KAGVTQTPRYLIKTRGQQVTLSCSPISGHRSVSWYQQTPGQGLQFLFEYFSETQRNKGNFPGRFSGRQFSNSRSEMNVSTLELGDSALYLCASSPGLAGGISTDTQYFGPGTRLTVL.

The chain joins TRBV6-2 or TRBV6-3 to TRBJ1-2; 8 nucleotides agree with TRBD1. V lost 5 bases, J lost 3 bases, and 2 bases stayed unmatched. This CDR3 spans 13 amino acids. CDR1 and CDR2 from the germline V gene are MNHEY and SVGEGT. CDR3 region: CASSEDRDYGYTF. DNA for the CDR3: TGTGCCAGCAGTGAGGACAGGGACTATGGCTACACCTTC.

The chain has TRBV24-1 and TRBJ2-2; D is undetermined. V was cut by 4 bases and J by 0 bases, with 8 bases left in between. The CDR3 is made up of 15 amino acids. Germline V gene lookup returns CDR1 KGHDR and CDR2 SFDVKD. The CDR3 loop reads CATSDPGANTGELFF. As DNA, the CDR3 is TGTGCCACCAGTGACCCTGGAGCGAACACCGGGGAGCTGTTTTTT.

There are a few counts of this clonotype. This chain links TRBV7-2 with TRBJ2-7; weak D call: TRBD1 (6 bases). CDR1 SGHTA and CDR2 FQGNSA come from the germline V gene. Trimming left V 3 bases short and J 4 bases short, with 19 bases between. The CDR3 runs 16 residues. The CDR3 DNA is TGTGCCAGCAGCTTGATGGGTCAAGGACAGCCTTACGAGCAGTACTTC. Translated, it gives CASSLMGQGQPYEQYF.

The rearrangement joins TRBV12-3 or TRBV12-4 to TRBJ2-1; 9 bases fit TRBD2. V was pared by 1 base and J by 2 bases, with 12 bases of the junction left unmatched. The CDR3 length is 19 residues. The CDR3 DNA reads as TGTGCCAGCAGTTTAGAGGCAGACCCTAGCGGGGCGGCCTACAATGAGCAGTTCTTC. Its protein is CASSLEADPSGAAYNEQFF.

Only a few counts were recorded for this clonotype. V usage is TRBV7-2 and J usage is TRBJ2-7; D tentatively fits TRBD1 or TRBD2 (7 bases each). Germline lookup yields CDR1 SGHTA and CDR2 FQGNSA. The ends were cut back, 5 bases at V and 2 bases at J, with 16 bases in the middle. This CDR3 has 15 residues. In nucleotides, the CDR3 is TGTGCCAGCAGCCTTCAGGGGGGGGAGACCTACGAGCAGTACTTC. It translates to CASSLQGGETYEQYF.

This chain connects TRBV5-5 to TRBJ1-6; 7 positions match TRBD1. The CDR3 loop spans 18 amino acids. Germline assignment: CDR1 SGHKS and CDR2 YYEKEE (reference sequence). V was pared by 4 bases and J by 0 bases, with 10 bases of the junction left unmatched. DNA for the CDR3: TGTGCCAGCAGCGCCGGGACAGCTAGGAGCTCCTATAATTCACCCCTCCACTTT. Its translation: CASSAGTARSSYNSPLHF.

This chain links TRBV28 with TRBJ2-1; 7 bases line up with TRBD1. Germline CDR1 reads MDHEN; CDR2 reads SYDVKM. V dropped 5 bases and J dropped 5; count of bases not matched to a gene: 12. The CDR3 extends over 16 amino acids. CDR3 nucleotides: TGTGCCAGCAGTGGTGAGACAGGGTGGAAAAACAATGAGCAGTTCTTC. This sequence encodes CASSGETGWKNNEQFF.

The rearrangement joins TRBV12-3 or TRBV12-4 to TRBJ1-2; D is perhaps TRBD1 (5 bases). The ends were cut back, 6 bases at V and 2 bases at J, with 13 bases in the middle. The CDR3 runs 14 residues. CDR3 DNA: TGTGCCAGCAGCTGGGACCGCGGGAACTATGGCTACACCTTC. This codes for CASSWDRGNYGYTF.